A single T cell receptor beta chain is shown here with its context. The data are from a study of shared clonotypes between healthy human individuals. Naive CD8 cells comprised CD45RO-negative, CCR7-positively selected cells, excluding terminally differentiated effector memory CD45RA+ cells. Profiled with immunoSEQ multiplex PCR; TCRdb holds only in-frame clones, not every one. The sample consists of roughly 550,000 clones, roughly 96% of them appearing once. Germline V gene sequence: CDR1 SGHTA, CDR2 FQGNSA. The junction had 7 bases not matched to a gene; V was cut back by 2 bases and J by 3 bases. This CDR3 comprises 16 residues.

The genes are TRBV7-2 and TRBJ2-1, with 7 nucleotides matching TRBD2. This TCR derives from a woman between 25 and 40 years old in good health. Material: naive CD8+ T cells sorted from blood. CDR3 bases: TGTGCCAGCAGCTTAAGCGGGGCCCTCATCTACAATGAGCAGTTCTTC. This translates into CASSLSGALIYNEQFF.